This TCR beta chain was captured by sequencing in a study of CD8 T cells in Susac syndrome. Reverse transcription of roughly 0.45 to 1 ug RNA was performed with random hexamers. TCRdb re-derived calls from the immunoSEQ multiplex PCR reads in MiXCR, one entry per CDR3 protein. The data contain about 190,000 distinct CDR3 sequences, 90% to 95% of them singletons. This CDR3 spans 13 amino acids. The germline V gene encodes CDR1 ENHRY and CDR2 SYGVKD. V was pared by 6 bases and J by 4 bases, with 10 bases between. Sequencing input: CD4+ T cells from PBMCs. This receptor was obtained from a human donor in good health. The rearrangement uses TRBV10-3 and TRBJ1-3; D may be TRBD1 (6 bases). In DNA form, the CDR3 reads TGTGCCATCAGCGGACAGCAGGGAAACACCATATATTTT. Amino acids: CAISGQQGNTIYF.